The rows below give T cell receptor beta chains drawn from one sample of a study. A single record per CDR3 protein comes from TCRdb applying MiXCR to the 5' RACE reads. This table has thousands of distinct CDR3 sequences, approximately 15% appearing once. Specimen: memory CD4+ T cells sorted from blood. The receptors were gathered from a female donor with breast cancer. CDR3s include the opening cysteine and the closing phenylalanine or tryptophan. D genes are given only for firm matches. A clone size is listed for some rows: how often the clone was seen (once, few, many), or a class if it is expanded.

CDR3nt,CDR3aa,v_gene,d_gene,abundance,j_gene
TGTGCCAGCAGTTTCTACAGGGTACGATCCTACAATGAGCAGTTCTTC,CASSFYRVRSYNEQFF,TRBV12-3/TRBV12-4,NA,many,TRBJ2-1
TGTGCCAGCAGCCAAAGCGGGATCAGCGCCCAAGAGCAGTTCTTC,CASSQSGISAQEQFF,TRBV7-2,TRBD2,many,TRBJ2-1
TGTGCCAGCAGTTACACCACTAGGCTATTTTACAATGAGCAGTTCTTC,CASSYTTRLFYNEQFF,TRBV6-5,NA,medium-sized,TRBJ2-1
TGTGCCAGCAGCGGTACCCCGGGCGGGATGTACCAAGAGACCCAGTACTTC,CASSGTPGGMYQETQYF,TRBV9,NA,medium-sized,TRBJ2-5
TGTGCCAGCAGCTTACGGGGGGACGGCACAGATACGCAGTATTTT,CASSLRGDGTDTQYF,TRBV11-2,TRBD2,NA,TRBJ2-3
TGTGCCACCAGCAGATCGGGCTCCCTCCGGAGCGCAGATACGCAGTATTTT,CATSRSGSLRSADTQYF,TRBV15,NA,medium-sized,TRBJ2-3
TGCGCCAGCAGCAAGCGCGGGAGTCATACGCAGTATTTT,CASSKRGSHTQYF,TRBV5-1,TRBD2,NA,TRBJ2-3
TGTGCCAGCAGCTTAGCGTCTAGGGTGGACGGGGAGCTGTTTTTT,CASSLASRVDGELFF,TRBV7-8,NA,NA,TRBJ2-2
TGTGCCAGCACTAATTGGGGGGTTGGCTACACCTTC,CASTNWGVGYTF,TRBV12-3/TRBV12-4,NA,many,TRBJ1-2
TGTGCCAGCAGCCCGGAAAAAACAGGGGGCAATAATTCACCCCTCCACTTT,CASSPEKTGGNNSPLHF,TRBV7-9,TRBD1,medium-sized,TRBJ1-6
TGTGCCAGCAAAAAGGGTGCCTATGGCTACACCTTC,CASKKGAYGYTF,TRBV3-1,NA,many,TRBJ1-2
TGTGCCAGCAGTTTTCGTTTGCGGGGTGAAGCTTTCTTT,CASSFRLRGEAFF,TRBV12-3/TRBV12-4,NA,medium-sized,TRBJ1-1
TGTGCCAGCAGTAGTACCCGGGGGAGCTCCTACAATGAGCAGTTCTTC,CASSSTRGSSYNEQFF,TRBV12-3/TRBV12-4,NA,medium-sized,TRBJ2-1
TGCAGTGCTAGGACGGCAAGGTCCGACGAGCAGTACTTC,CSARTARSDEQYF,TRBV20-1,NA,medium-sized,TRBJ2-7
TGTGCCAGCAGCTTCTACCGGCTCACAGATACGCAGTATTTT,CASSFYRLTDTQYF,TRBV7-2,NA,NA,TRBJ2-3
TGTGCCAGCAGTTACTCGAAGACAGGGGATCAGCCCCAGCATTTT,CASSYSKTGDQPQHF,TRBV6-2/TRBV6-3,TRBD1,medium-sized,TRBJ1-5
TGTGCCAGTAGTATGTCGGCGGAGGGCTACACCTTC,CASSMSAEGYTF,TRBV19,NA,medium-sized,TRBJ1-2
TGTGCCAGCAGCCCGGGGTATGCTGGGCAGTACTTC,CASSPGYAGQYF,TRBV7-2,NA,NA,TRBJ2-7
TGTGCCAGCAGCTTATCCCCCAGGGGCGGTCAGCCCCAGCATTTT,CASSLSPRGGQPQHF,TRBV7-8,NA,NA,TRBJ1-5
TGTGCCAGCAGAGTGGACCGTACCGGGGAGCTGTTTTTT,CASRVDRTGELFF,TRBV5-4,NA,few,TRBJ2-2
TGCAGCTCTTCGACAGGCAACGCCTACGAGCAGGACTTC,CSSSTGNAYEQDF,TRBV29-1,NA,NA,TRBJ2-7
TGTGCCAGCAGACGAAGAACCGGGACAGGGGAACAGGGAAACATTCAGTACTTC,CASRRRTGTGEQGNIQYF,TRBV12-3/TRBV12-4,TRBD1,medium-sized,TRBJ2-4
TGTGCCAGCAGCCAAGAGGACAGCAGGTCGGCTTCTGGAAACACCATATATTTT,CASSQEDSRSASGNTIYF,TRBV4-2,NA,NA,TRBJ1-3
TGTGCCAGCAGGAAAGAGGGGATTGCGGAAGGCTACATCTTC,CASRKEGIAEGYIF,TRBV9,NA,many,TRBJ1-2
TGTGCCAGCCAAGCGGGGGGGCCCTACAATGAGCAGTTCTTC,CASQAGGPYNEQFF,TRBV7-2,TRBD2,medium-sized,TRBJ2-1
TGTGCCAGCAGCCAAGAGTTCCGGCAGGCTAACTATGGCTACACCTTC,CASSQEFRQANYGYTF,TRBV4-2,NA,medium-sized,TRBJ1-2
TGTGCCATCAGGGGAGCAGAAAATGAAAAACTGTTTTTT,CAIRGAENEKLFF,TRBV10-3,NA,many,TRBJ1-4